Sequencing of this T cell receptor (beta chain) was carried out in a study of T cells in Graves' hyperthyroidism and ophthalmopathy (dated 2019 in TCRdb). With regard to the full study: Peripheral blood was sampled at the time of initial diagnosis, prior to any treatment. Prospective prediction of ophthalmopathy was tested in an independent validation cohort consisting of under 20 hyperthyroidism patients and more than 15 patients who later progressed to ophthalmopathy. The study also compared thyroid tissue and blood T-cell repertoires from about six Graves' hyperthyroidism patients. The 90 to 100 discovery patients were randomly divided into training and test sets at a 7:3 ratio. A discovery cohort of around 98 patients, approximately 44 with Graves' ophthalmopathy and fewer than 65 with stable Graves' hyperthyroidism, was used to find distinguishing TCR V-J signatures. The paper describes TCR Vbeta CDR3 sequencing of 135 peripheral blood samples, made up of approximately 40 ophthalmopathy patients, roughly 72 hyperthyroidism patients and 17 progressor patients. After sampling, hyperthyroidism patients received methimazole starting at 30 mg daily, and ophthalmopathy patients received high-dose intravenous methylprednisolone. What the work shows at the level of the full study, not this receptor alone: In validation, the model predicted progression to ophthalmopathy with over 60% sensitivity and roughly 72% specificity, a median of 6.5 months before onset. Sample size was not statistically predetermined, and blinding of investigators to group allocation was not performed. Blood samples also contained most of the expanded thyroid clonotypes (frequency above 0.001), which suggests that blood repertoires may reflect thyroid immune responses. Ophthalmopathy was separated from stable hyperthyroidism by a 13 V-J signature model, with 85% to 90% sensitivity and 81% to 82% specificity obtained in cross-validation and 80%/75% obtained in testing.

TCR beta CDR3 regions were amplified from RNA transcripts. The first round of RT-PCR for the TCR CDR3 was performed with the HTBI primer set and the Qiagen OneStep RT-PCR kit. A second multiplex PCR round built the libraries, followed by size selection and purification. Libraries were sequenced paired-end with 100 bp reads on an Illumina HiSeq2000. Per the original workflow: SOAPnuke was used to process the raw data, removing reads that contained adapters or uncalled bases, had a mean Phred below 15, or lacked an exact match to the constant primer or identifier. COPE v1.2.5 was used to merge high-quality paired reads, and clonotypes were defined as unique nucleotide sequences. MiTCR v1.1 was used to align clonotypes to the IMGT TRBV, TRBD and TRBJ reference segments. Only V-J combinations with frequency above 0.0001, covering about 99% of repertoires, were analysed. A TCS score was defined as the ratio between F50 (clonal expansion) and ExV (chaos), using BLOSUM62-based TCRdist between CDR3 peptides within each V-J. Welch's t-statistics and random forest reduced fewer than 600 V-J features to roughly 13, which were used in a naive Bayes classifier (R e1071). Clones were called with MiXCR by TCRdb after fastp trimmed the public reads at Q25, and only in-frame beta chains were retained. Rows with one shared CDR3 protein collapse into an entry with the most common genes and DNA. TCRdb, not the original authors, processed these V and J calls. The sample contains about 150,000 distinct CDR3 sequences, around 21% of them found a single time. The ten largest account for 65% to 80% of the sample.

Hyperthyroidism patients were newly diagnosed, with disease duration under 2 months, and aged 18 to 65 years. Any patient with an uncontrolled infection, another autoimmune disease, pregnancy or lactation was excluded. Clinical symptoms, serum thyroxine and TRAb, thyroid ultrasound, and orbital computed tomography formed the basis for the diagnoses. For progressor patients, blood was drawn at the first diagnosis of hyperthyroidism, before any ophthalmopathy symptoms had appeared. PBMCs were isolated from roughly 10 ml of fresh peripheral blood by Ficoll-Paque density gradient centrifugation. Progressor patients were initially diagnosed with Graves' hyperthyroidism and developed ophthalmopathy during follow-up. Total RNA was extracted with Trizol reagent, and quality was checked on an Agilent 2100 Bioanalyzer. Trimming at the junction amounts to 6 bases on V and 0 bases on J, and the germline ends lie 18 bases apart. The CDR3, from cysteine to phenylalanine, totals 17 residues. The only DNA kept is the CDR3, 51 bases in frame from the first base. The germline V gene provides CDR1 MDHEN and CDR2 SYDVKM.

This clonotype has a single count. Which antigen it targets is not known. No qualities accompany the bases; no much larger clone lies one base away. Evidence from a single read is weak. This receptor was obtained from a woman in her 50s with Graves' hyperthyroidism that later progressed to Graves' ophthalmopathy. Sequencing used blood. The rearrangement joined TRBV28 to TRBJ1-3; a tentative D call is TRBD1 (6 bases match). In nucleotides, the sequence is TGTGCCAGCAGGACCGTACAGGGTTCCTTCTCTGGAAACACCATATATTTT. The translation is CASRTVQGSFSGNTIYF.